Listed below are T cell receptor beta chains from one sample, sequenced in a study of blood T cells in healthy people across ages. In TCRdb, the 5' RACE reads were re-called with MiXCR into one record per CDR3 protein. In the table there are 1.5 million to 2 million distinct CDR3 sequences, about 30% of which are singletons. Sequenced input: blood. The receptors were sampled from a woman aged 25 to 39 in good health. Each CDR3 is given with its conserved first and last residue. D genes are given only for firm matches. Size is stated for part of the rows, as once, few or many counts, or as a class when the clone is expanded.

d_call: TRBD1
v_call: TRBV29-1
j_call: TRBJ1-2
clone_size: few
cdr3_aa: CSVGQGHYGYTF
cdr3_nt: TGCAGCGTCGGACAGGGTCACTATGGCTACACCTTC

d_call: -
v_call: TRBV20-1
j_call: TRBJ2-7
clone_size: few
cdr3_aa: CSARGTEPYEQYF
cdr3_nt: TGCAGTGCTAGAGGGACGGAACCCTACGAGCAGTACTTC

d_call: -
v_call: TRBV6-5
j_call: TRBJ2-7
clone_size: -
cdr3_aa: CASSYRLRRDEQYF
cdr3_nt: TGTGCCAGCAGTTACCGACTCCGCCGAGACGAGCAGTACTTC

d_call: TRBD1
v_call: TRBV2
j_call: TRBJ1-5
clone_size: -
cdr3_aa: CASRDRPDQPQHF
cdr3_nt: TGTGCCAGCCGGGACAGACCCGATCAGCCCCAGCATTTT

d_call: -
v_call: TRBV6-5
j_call: TRBJ1-2
clone_size: -
cdr3_aa: CASSYSSPGTSGGYTF
cdr3_nt: TGTGCCAGCAGTTACTCCTCCCCAGGGACATCTGGAGGCTACACCTTC

d_call: -
v_call: TRBV3-1
j_call: TRBJ1-1
clone_size: -
cdr3_aa: CASSARDGNTEAFF
cdr3_nt: TGTGCCAGCAGCGCAAGGGACGGGAACACTGAAGCTTTCTTT

d_call: TRBD1
v_call: TRBV29-1
j_call: TRBJ1-4
clone_size: few
cdr3_aa: CSAQSIQGAGEKLFF
cdr3_nt: TGCAGCGCTCAATCTATACAGGGGGCGGGTGAAAAACTGTTTTTT

d_call: -
v_call: TRBV20-1
j_call: TRBJ1-1
clone_size: few
cdr3_aa: CSATWNTEAFF
cdr3_nt: TGCAGTGCTACATGGAACACTGAAGCTTTCTTT

d_call: -
v_call: TRBV12-3/TRBV12-4
j_call: TRBJ1-2
clone_size: -
cdr3_aa: CASSSQRLYGYTF
cdr3_nt: TGTGCCAGCAGCTCACAGAGACTCTATGGCTACACCTTC

d_call: TRBD2
v_call: TRBV5-1
j_call: TRBJ2-2
clone_size: -
cdr3_aa: CASSWEGGLATNTGELFF
cdr3_nt: TGCGCCAGCAGCTGGGAGGGAGGACTAGCGACGAACACCGGGGAGCTGTTTTTT

d_call: TRBD1
v_call: TRBV11-1
j_call: TRBJ2-7
clone_size: few
cdr3_aa: CASSAGGRYEQYF
cdr3_nt: TGTGCCAGCAGCGCAGGGGGACGCTACGAGCAGTACTTC

d_call: TRBD1
v_call: TRBV20-1
j_call: TRBJ2-3
clone_size: -
cdr3_aa: CSAVAGGITDTQYF
cdr3_nt: TGCAGTGCGGTGGCAGGGGGAATCACAGATACGCAGTATTTT

d_call: TRBD1
v_call: TRBV7-9
j_call: TRBJ2-3
clone_size: -
cdr3_aa: CASSNRDSRTDAQYF
cdr3_nt: TGTGCCAGCAGCAACCGGGACAGCCGCACAGATGCGCAGTATTTT

d_call: TRBD1
v_call: TRBV7-9
j_call: TRBJ2-1
clone_size: few
cdr3_aa: CASSQRQGVRHEQFF
cdr3_nt: TGTGCCAGCAGCCAAAGACAGGGAGTTAGGCATGAGCAGTTCTTC

d_call: -
v_call: TRBV12-3/TRBV12-4
j_call: TRBJ1-6
clone_size: -
cdr3_aa: CASRPVGNSPLHF
cdr3_nt: TGTGCCAGCAGGCCCGTAGGGAATTCACCCCTCCACTTT

d_call: -
v_call: TRBV29-1
j_call: TRBJ1-1
clone_size: many
cdr3_aa: CSVADTEAFF
cdr3_nt: TGCAGCGTTGCGGACACTGAAGCTTTCTTT

d_call: TRBD2
v_call: TRBV7-2
j_call: TRBJ2-5
clone_size: few
cdr3_aa: CASTTGGVQETQYF
cdr3_nt: TGTGCCAGCACCACTGGGGGGGTACAAGAGACCCAGTACTTC

d_call: -
v_call: TRBV2
j_call: TRBJ2-1
clone_size: -
cdr3_aa: CASSGRSRSSNEQFF
cdr3_nt: TGTGCCAGCAGTGGGAGGAGCAGGTCTAGCAATGAGCAGTTCTTC

d_call: -
v_call: TRBV6-2/TRBV6-3
j_call: TRBJ2-1
clone_size: -
cdr3_aa: CASSSAMRGESSNEQFF
cdr3_nt: TGTGCCAGCAGTTCCGCGATGAGGGGGGAGTCAAGCAATGAGCAGTTCTTC

d_call: -
v_call: TRBV4-3
j_call: TRBJ2-5
clone_size: few
cdr3_aa: CTSSQEPDSLGTQYF
cdr3_nt: TGCACCAGCAGCCAAGAGCCAGACTCACTTGGGACCCAGTACTTC

d_call: -
v_call: TRBV28
j_call: TRBJ2-7
clone_size: -
cdr3_aa: CASSLGAGYGWNEQYF
cdr3_nt: TGTGCCAGCAGTTTGGGTGCGGGATACGGGTGGAATGAGCAGTACTTC

d_call: TRBD2
v_call: TRBV28
j_call: TRBJ2-7
clone_size: many
cdr3_aa: CASSLWEGSSYEQYF
cdr3_nt: TGTGCCAGCAGTTTGTGGGAGGGGAGCTCCTACGAGCAGTACTTC

d_call: -
v_call: TRBV18
j_call: TRBJ1-5
clone_size: -
cdr3_aa: CASSPDSADQPQHF
cdr3_nt: TGTGCCAGCTCACCCGACAGTGCCGATCAACCCCAGCATTTT

d_call: -
v_call: TRBV4-2
j_call: TRBJ1-5
clone_size: few
cdr3_aa: CASSQERGPNQPQHF
cdr3_nt: TGTGCCAGCAGCCAAGAACGGGGGCCAAATCAGCCCCAGCATTTT

d_call: TRBD2
v_call: TRBV29-1
j_call: TRBJ2-3
clone_size: -
cdr3_aa: CGVDPLTSGIDTQYF
cdr3_nt: TGCGGCGTTGACCCTCTGACTAGCGGGATTGATACGCAGTATTTT

d_call: -
v_call: TRBV28
j_call: TRBJ1-2
clone_size: -
cdr3_aa: CASSFRAPRRGYTF
cdr3_nt: TGTGCCAGCAGTTTCAGGGCCCCAAGACGGGGCTACACCTTC

d_call: TRBD1
v_call: TRBV6-2/TRBV6-3
j_call: TRBJ2-3
clone_size: few
cdr3_aa: CASRRTGGSNTQYF
cdr3_nt: TGTGCCAGCAGACGGACAGGGGGTTCAAATACGCAGTATTTT

d_call: -
v_call: TRBV2
j_call: TRBJ1-2
clone_size: -
cdr3_aa: CASSEGVYGYTF
cdr3_nt: TGTGCCAGCAGTGAAGGGGTCTATGGCTACACCTTC

d_call: -
v_call: TRBV12-3/TRBV12-4
j_call: TRBJ1-6
clone_size: -
cdr3_aa: CASSDRSRDSPLHF
cdr3_nt: TGTGCCAGCAGCGACCGGAGCAGGGATTCACCCCTCCACTTT

d_call: TRBD1
v_call: TRBV9
j_call: TRBJ2-7
clone_size: once
cdr3_aa: CASSGPGQGAGEQYF
cdr3_nt: TGTGCCAGCAGCGGACCGGGACAGGGAGCCGGGGAGCAGTACTTC

d_call: -
v_call: TRBV24-1
j_call: TRBJ2-5
clone_size: few
cdr3_aa: CATSDPGSPLETQYF
cdr3_nt: TGTGCCACCAGTGACCCCGGGTCCCCCCTGGAGACCCAGTACTTC

d_call: TRBD1
v_call: TRBV7-3
j_call: TRBJ2-3
clone_size: -
cdr3_aa: CASSDSTGQGADTQYF
cdr3_nt: TGTGCCAGCAGCGACTCCACGGGACAGGGGGCAGATACGCAGTATTTT

d_call: -
v_call: TRBV28
j_call: TRBJ2-2
clone_size: -
cdr3_aa: CASSLVGSTGELFF
cdr3_nt: TGTGCCAGCAGTCTTGTAGGAAGCACCGGGGAGCTGTTTTTT

d_call: -
v_call: TRBV6-5
j_call: TRBJ2-7
clone_size: -
cdr3_aa: CASSPRGRGQGEQYF
cdr3_nt: TGTGCCAGCAGCCCCCGGGGACGTGGGCAGGGCGAGCAGTACTTC

d_call: TRBD1
v_call: TRBV12-3/TRBV12-4
j_call: TRBJ1-5
clone_size: -
cdr3_aa: CASSEAGGSNQPQHF
cdr3_nt: TGTGCCAGCAGTGAAGCAGGGGGAAGCAATCAGCCCCAGCATTTT

d_call: -
v_call: TRBV18
j_call: TRBJ1-2
clone_size: -
cdr3_aa: CASSPTAGYYGYTF
cdr3_nt: TGTGCCAGCTCCCCAACGGCAGGCTACTATGGCTACACCTTC

d_call: -
v_call: TRBV29-1
j_call: TRBJ1-2
clone_size: -
cdr3_aa: CSVEDRNSRAYGYTF
cdr3_nt: TGCAGCGTTGAAGATCGGAACAGCAGAGCCTATGGCTACACCTTC

d_call: TRBD2
v_call: TRBV12-3/TRBV12-4
j_call: TRBJ2-1
clone_size: -
cdr3_aa: CASGSGRSDNEQFF
cdr3_nt: TGTGCCAGCGGAAGCGGGAGAAGCGACAATGAGCAGTTCTTC

d_call: TRBD2
v_call: TRBV11-2
j_call: TRBJ2-5
clone_size: -
cdr3_aa: CASSHLRGRAGETQYF
cdr3_nt: TGTGCCAGCAGCCACTTGCGCGGGAGGGCCGGGGAGACCCAGTACTTC

d_call: -
v_call: TRBV24-1
j_call: TRBJ2-3
clone_size: few
cdr3_aa: CATSDLRLPTDTQYF
cdr3_nt: TGTGCCACCAGTGATTTACGACTTCCCACAGATACGCAGTATTTT

d_call: -
v_call: TRBV5-1
j_call: TRBJ2-3
clone_size: -
cdr3_aa: CASSAAGGPGDTQYF
cdr3_nt: TGCGCCAGCAGCGCGGCCGGGGGGCCCGGAGATACGCAGTATTTT

d_call: -
v_call: TRBV30
j_call: TRBJ1-2
clone_size: many
cdr3_aa: CAWSVLSWRYTF
cdr3_nt: TGTGCCTGGAGTGTACTAAGTTGGCGCTACACCTTC

d_call: TRBD1
v_call: TRBV19
j_call: TRBJ1-2
clone_size: -
cdr3_aa: CASSLGRGIFYGYTF
cdr3_nt: TGTGCCAGTAGCCTTGGCAGGGGGATTTTCTATGGCTACACCTTC

d_call: -
v_call: TRBV20-1
j_call: TRBJ2-5
clone_size: -
cdr3_aa: CSARRTDETQYF
cdr3_nt: TGCAGCGCTAGGCGGACGGACGAGACCCAGTACTTC

d_call: TRBD2
v_call: TRBV2
j_call: TRBJ2-3
clone_size: few
cdr3_aa: CVTTPGLAMADTQYF
cdr3_nt: TGTGTCACCACACCGGGACTAGCGATGGCAGATACGCAGTATTTT

d_call: -
v_call: TRBV6-6
j_call: TRBJ1-4
clone_size: -
cdr3_aa: CASNDGATNEKLFF
cdr3_nt: TGTGCCAGCAACGACGGGGCAACTAATGAAAAACTGTTTTTT

d_call: -
v_call: TRBV5-1
j_call: TRBJ2-3
clone_size: -
cdr3_aa: CASSLAGPSSTDTQYF
cdr3_nt: TGCGCCAGCAGCTTGGCAGGGCCCTCGAGCACAGATACGCAGTATTTT